A selection of T cell receptor beta chains follows, all from one sample in a study of T cells in Graves' hyperthyroidism and ophthalmopathy. TCRdb ran MiXCR on the multiplex PCR reads and lists one entry per CDR3 protein. The sample has approximately 640,000 distinct CDR3 sequences, roughly 17% seen once. The sequenced sample consisted of blood. The receptors stem from a man aged 50 or older with Graves' hyperthyroidism. CDR3s include the opening cysteine and the closing phenylalanine or tryptophan. Each record gives: J gene, D gene, V gene, clone size, CDR3 protein, CDR3 DNA. A D gene is named only where the DNA matches it firmly. A clone size is listed for some rows: how often the clone was seen (once, few, many), or a class if it is expanded.

>TRBJ2-1|-|TRBV6-5|-
CASSYLGKSYNEQFF
TGTGCCAGCAGTTACCTAGGGAAGTCCTACAATGAGCAGTTCTTC
>TRBJ1-2|TRBD1|TRBV28|-
CASSFPGTGRDYGYTF
TGTGCCAGCAGTTTCCCCGGGACAGGGCGAGACTATGGCTACACCTTC
>TRBJ1-2|-|TRBV2|many
CASSLREGGGYTF
TGTGCCAGCAGTTTAAGGGAAGGGGGTGGCTACACCTTC
>TRBJ2-1|TRBD1|TRBV6-1|few
CASSITGTGSGEQFF
TGTGCCAGCAGTATCACCGGGACAGGGTCTGGGGAGCAGTTCTTC
>TRBJ2-5|TRBD2|TRBV3-1|-
CASSRLTSGRGQYF
TGTGCCAGCAGCCGTTTGACTAGCGGGAGGGGCCAGTACTTC
>TRBJ2-7|TRBD2|TRBV7-9|-
CASSSKGLAGIPGSYEQYF
TGTGCCAGCAGCTCAAAGGGACTAGCGGGAATCCCGGGCTCCTACGAGCAGTACTTC
>TRBJ1-4|-|TRBV12-3/TRBV12-4|many
CASSLGGVDEKLFF
TGTGCCAGCAGTTTAGGGGGGGTGGATGAAAAACTGTTTTTT
>TRBJ2-6|-|TRBV2|many
CASNIRGGANVLTF
TGTGCCAGCAATATTAGGGGTGGGGCCAACGTCCTGACTTTC
>TRBJ2-5|TRBD2|TRBV5-1|few
CASRGTIASGETQYF
TGCGCCAGCAGAGGGACTATAGCTAGCGGGGAGACCCAGTACTTC
>TRBJ1-5|-|TRBV19|-
CASSIAAVYQPQHF
TGTGCCAGTAGTATAGCGGCAGTTTATCAGCCCCAGCATTTT
>TRBJ2-7|-|TRBV11-2|many
CASSWDGPYEQYF
TGTGCCAGCAGCTGGGACGGACCCTACGAGCAGTACTTC
>TRBJ2-4|-|TRBV7-8|few
CASSPRLRRPGMAKNIQYF
TGTGCCAGCAGCCCCCGCTTGCGGAGGCCCGGAATGGCCAAAAACATTCAGTACTTC
>TRBJ2-1|TRBD2|TRBV28|many
CASSSPTGTSGYWYNEQFF
TGTGCCAGCAGTTCTCCTACCGGGACTAGCGGGTACTGGTACAATGAGCAGTTCTTC
>TRBJ2-2|-|TRBV7-8|few
CASSLELLGESGELFF
TGTGCCAGCAGCTTAGAACTACTCGGGGAGTCCGGGGAGCTGTTTTTT
>TRBJ2-1|-|TRBV5-1|many
CASSLGGVNNEQFF
TGCGCCAGCAGCTTGGGAGGGGTGAACAATGAGCAGTTCTTC
>TRBJ2-5|-|TRBV20-1|-
CSARDGISGKETQYF
TGCAGTGCTAGAGATGGAATTAGCGGTAAAGAGACCCAGTACTTC
>TRBJ1-1|-|TRBV2|many
CASSEAEGGTEAFF
TGTGCCAGCAGTGAAGCGGAGGGAGGAACTGAAGCTTTCTTT
>TRBJ2-3|TRBD1|TRBV5-1|many
CASSFGQGGTDTQYF
TGCGCCAGCAGCTTCGGACAGGGTGGCACAGATACGCAGTATTTT
>TRBJ1-2|-|TRBV29-1|-
CSVEGGEGQTKTTNYGYTF
TGCAGCGTTGAAGGGGGGGAAGGACAGACCAAAACTACTAACTATGGCTACACCTTC
>TRBJ1-4|TRBD1|TRBV7-2|many
CASSSDRDEKLFF
TGTGCCAGCAGCTCGGACAGGGATGAAAAACTGTTTTTT
>TRBJ2-1|TRBD2|TRBV30|few
CAWSRGLAVNEQFF
TGTGCCTGGAGTCGGGGACTAGCGGTCAATGAGCAGTTCTTC
>TRBJ2-1|TRBD2|TRBV4-1|-
CASSLTGLAFEQFF
TGCGCCAGCAGCCTCACGGGACTAGCTTTTGAGCAGTTCTTC
>TRBJ2-1|-|TRBV4-1|-
CASSQVGGAYNEQVF
TGCGCCAGCAGCCAAGTTGGCGGAGCTTACAATGAGCAGGTCTTC
>TRBJ2-2|TRBD2|TRBV2|many
CASSEASGRADGELFF
TGTGCCAGCAGTGAAGCCAGCGGGAGGGCCGACGGGGAGCTGTTTTTT
>TRBJ2-3|-|TRBV7-3|many
CASSSKTSTDTQYF
TGTGCCAGCAGCTCGAAGACTAGCACAGATACGCAGTATTTT
>TRBJ2-1|TRBD2|TRBV12-3/TRBV12-4|many
CASTSGTDNEQFF
TGTGCCAGCACTAGCGGGACTGACAATGAGCAGTTCTTC
>TRBJ1-3|-|TRBV12-3/TRBV12-4|many
CASSLGQGFDTIYF
TGTGCCAGCAGCCTTGGGCAGGGGTTTGACACCATATATTTT
>TRBJ2-5|-|TRBV7-3|-
CASSLGSRGGETQYF
TGTGCCAGCAGCTTAGGTTCCAGGGGAGGGGAGACCCAGTACTTC